This TCR beta chain was identified during a study of molecular identifiers for immune sequencing clone quantification. For the study at large: The replicate experiment used RNA from roughly 18,000 or 92,000 naive CD8 cells. This RNA was split into five aliquots, and four of them were sequenced. Study-level points and caveats: In naive cells, clones above 20 RNA copies held under 1% of molecules, whereas in effector cells they held over 97%. Roughly 940,000 naive cells reportedly did not prevent detection of spiked Jurkat TCR RNA from one cell.

TCRdb reprocessed the PCR reads via MiXCR and lists one record per CDR3 protein. The table lists some 66,000 distinct CDR3 sequences, about 20% of them singletons. The junction had 1 base not matched to a gene; V was cut back by 1 base and J by 0 bases. The CDR3 is 15 residues long. Germline V gene sequence: CDR1 LGHNA, CDR2 YNFKEQ. This clonotype was seen many times. Its antigen remains unidentified. Material: naive CD8+ T cells from blood, with Jurkat cell RNA spiked in. Subset indicated: FACS-sorted CD8+CD4-CCR7+CD45RA+ naive T cells. The chain links TRBV4-2 to TRBJ2-7; 9 bases are shared with TRBD2. This clonotype was obtained from a human donor in good health. Some libraries in this study had Jurkat cell RNA spiked in. The CDR3 region has the DNA TGTGCCAGCAGCCAAGGGACTAGCGCCTCCTACGAGCAGTACTTC. Its translation is CASSQGTSASYEQYF.